A selection of T cell receptor beta chains follows, all from one sample in a study of metastatic and nonmetastatic thyroid tumors. TCRdb re-analyzed the PCR reads through MiXCR. The repertoire holds approximately 65,000 clones, with approximately 4% as singletons. The sequenced material came from blood. Source of these receptors: a female donor with papillary thyroid cancer or a benign thyroid nodule (not recorded which). Some clones in this sample may be carry-over from other donors' samples. CDR3s include the opening cysteine and the closing phenylalanine or tryptophan. Fields, in order: clone size, D gene, V gene, J gene, CDR3 DNA, CDR3 protein. A D gene is named only where the DNA matches it firmly. A row's size may be missing; if present it is once, few, many or a size class.

many,NA,TRBV28,TRBJ2-5,TGTGCCAGCAGTCAAGAGACCCAGTACTTC,CASSQETQYF
many,TRBD1,TRBV6-1,TRBJ2-6,TGTGCCAGCAGCAGGACAGGGGAAGTGTTTTCTGGGGCCAACGTCCTGACTTTC,CASSRTGEVFSGANVLTF
many,NA,TRBV12-3/TRBV12-4,TRBJ2-3,TGTGCCAGCAGTTTAGTCCAGGGAACAGATACGCAGTATTTT,CASSLVQGTDTQYF
NA,NA,TRBV6-5,TRBJ2-1,TGTGCCAGTATTTACCCAACAGGAGTGGGTGGTTATGAGCAGTTCTTC,CASIYPTGVGGYEQFF
many,NA,TRBV27,TRBJ2-1,TGTGCCAGCAGTCCCTCCCTTGGGCAGCCCTACAATGAGCAGTTCTTC,CASSPSLGQPYNEQFF
many,TRBD2,TRBV12-3/TRBV12-4,TRBJ2-3,TGTGCCAGCAGGTCTAGCGGGAGCTCAGATACGCAGTATTTT,CASRSSGSSDTQYF
once,NA,TRBV6-5,TRBJ1-5,TGTGCCAGCAGTTACGCCTCCCCGCCTGAGCCCGAGCATTTT,CASSYASPPEPEHF
many,NA,TRBV6-1,TRBJ2-7,TGTGCCAGCAGTGAAATGAGGAGCTACGAGCAGTACTTC,CASSEMRSYEQYF
many,NA,TRBV4-1,TRBJ1-3,TGCGCCAGCAGCCAAGATCCGGGGAATGGAAACACCATATATTTT,CASSQDPGNGNTIYF
few,NA,TRBV28,TRBJ2-7,TGTGCCAGCAGGGACACAGCCTCCTACGAGCAGTACTTC,CASRDTASYEQYF
many,NA,TRBV20-1,TRBJ2-1,TGCAGTGCTGAGGAGGGAGGTCGACGAGGTGAGCAGTTCTTC,CSAEEGGRRGEQFF
many,TRBD1,TRBV18,TRBJ1-1,TGTGCCAGCTCACCACCGACAGGGGAGAACACTGAAGCTTTCTTT,CASSPPTGENTEAFF
NA,TRBD2,TRBV2,TRBJ2-1,TGTGCCAGCAGGGAGGGACCAGCGGGAGGGTTTGAGCAGTTCTTC,CASREGPAGGFEQFF
NA,NA,TRBV27,TRBJ2-7,TGTGCCAGCAGTTTATCTCCCGGGACCGCCTACGAGCAGTACTTC,CASSLSPGTAYEQYF
many,TRBD1,TRBV5-1,TRBJ2-7,TGCGCCAGCAGCTTGGGTACAGGGGGGAGCTCCTACGAGCAGTACTTC,CASSLGTGGSSYEQYF
NA,NA,TRBV7-8,TRBJ2-1,TGTGCCAGCAGCACCCGCACAGGGTATGAGCAGTTCTTC,CASSTRTGYEQFF
many,NA,TRBV3-1,TRBJ2-1,NA,CASSQVTGTGGSSSGF
NA,TRBD1,TRBV12-3/TRBV12-4,TRBJ1-1,TGTGCCAGCAGTTTAGAAGGGACAGGAGCTTTCTTT,CASSLEGTGAFF
many,TRBD2,TRBV30,TRBJ2-1,TGTGCCTGGCCCTCCGGGACTAGCGGGAGTCGAATGTTCTTC,CAWPSGTSGSRMFF
few,TRBD1,TRBV19,TRBJ1-2,TGTGCCAGTAGACCGACAGGGAACTATGGCTACACCTTC,CASRPTGNYGYTF
many,NA,TRBV5-1,TRBJ2-2,TGCGCCAGCAGGGTCGTTACTAGGACCGGGGAGCTGTTTTTT,CASRVVTRTGELFF
many,TRBD1,TRBV27,TRBJ1-2,TGTGCCAGCAGACGCGGGACAGAGAAGCCTAACTATGGCTACACCTTC,CASRRGTEKPNYGYTF
NA,NA,TRBV6-1,TRBJ2-7,TGTGCCAGCACGTACGACATGTCTACTTTGGACGAGCAGTACTTC,CASTYDMSTLDEQYF
few,NA,TRBV28,TRBJ2-7,TGTGCCAGCAGTTTATTACGTTGGGCCGCCTTCTCCTACGAGCAGTACTTC,CASSLLRWAAFSYEQYF
many,NA,TRBV12-3/TRBV12-4,TRBJ2-5,TGTGCCAGCAGTTTACTCGGTCTGTCTCAAGAGACCCAGTACTTC,CASSLLGLSQETQYF
many,NA,TRBV20-1,TRBJ2-7,TGCAGTGCCCCGAAGATAGGCCGCAGCTCCTACGAGCAGTACTTC,CSAPKIGRSSYEQYF
many,NA,TRBV2,TRBJ2-1,TGTGCCAGCAGTGAAGAGGGGGGGTCCTACAATGAGCAGTTCTTC,CASSEEGGSYNEQFF
many,NA,TRBV30,TRBJ1-1,TGTGCCTGGAGGGGCAGGGGACGCACTGAAGCTTTCTTT,CAWRGRGRTEAFF
many,TRBD2,TRBV20-1,TRBJ2-2,TGCAGTGCTAGAGTTCCGGACGGGGCCCCGGGACTAGCGGGAAACACCGGGGAGCTGTTTTTT,CSARVPDGAPGLAGNTGELFF
many,TRBD2,TRBV19,TRBJ2-5,TGTGCCAGTAGTATGGGGACTAGCGATAGCGGGACCCAGTACTTC,CASSMGTSDSGTQYF
NA,NA,TRBV7-3,TRBJ2-5,TGTGCCAGCATCTCAGAGGGGGGCTTGGGAGAGACCCAGTACTTC,CASISEGGLGETQYF
many,TRBD2,TRBV2,TRBJ2-1,TGTGCCAGCAGCGAGCGGGAAGATGACAATGAGCAGTTCTTC,CASSEREDDNEQFF
many,NA,TRBV7-2,TRBJ2-3,TGTGCCAGCACCATCTTTGATACGCAGTATTTT,CASTIFDTQYF
many,TRBD1,TRBV7-2,TRBJ2-4,TGTGCCAGCAGTTCTACTTTTGGCAGGGGGAATCAATTGCCAGCCAAAAACATTCAGTACTTC,CASSSTFGRGNQLPAKNIQYF
NA,NA,TRBV6-1,TRBJ1-1,TGTGCCAGCAGAAACAGGAACACTGAAGCTTTCTTT,CASRNRNTEAFF
many,NA,TRBV2,TRBJ2-1,TGTGCCAGCAGCAGGGACTTAGCCAATGAGCAGTTCTTC,CASSRDLANEQFF
few,TRBD1,TRBV2,TRBJ1-4,TGTGCCAGCAGTACCACGACAGGGCCTAATGAAAAACTGTTTTTT,CASSTTTGPNEKLFF
NA,NA,TRBV5-1,TRBJ1-2,TGCGCCAGCAGCCGGAGGTCATACAGCGGCTACACCTTC,CASSRRSYSGYTF
few,TRBD1,TRBV6-1,TRBJ2-2,TGTGCCAGCAGTCAGGGGGCTATGCCCTTGGGCGGGGAGTTGTTTTTT,CASSQGAMPLGGELFF
many,NA,TRBV20-1,TRBJ1-1,TGCAGTCCCGGGACACACATGAACACTGAAGCTTTCTTT,CSPGTHMNTEAFF
many,TRBD2,TRBV7-3,TRBJ2-7,TGTGCCAGCAGCTTAGGGACTAGCGGGAGCGAGCAGTACTTC,CASSLGTSGSEQYF
few,NA,TRBV18,TRBJ1-1,TGTGCCAGCTCACCATTTCGGGACGGGAACACTGAAGCTTTCTTT,CASSPFRDGNTEAFF
many,TRBD1,TRBV5-5,TRBJ1-2,TGTGCCAGCAGCTTGGCACCGGGACAGGGTATCTATGGCTACACCTTC,CASSLAPGQGIYGYTF
few,TRBD2,TRBV18,TRBJ2-7,TGTGCCAGCTCAACTGGGACTAGCTCCTACGAGCAGTACTTC,CASSTGTSSYEQYF
NA,TRBD2,TRBV6-1,TRBJ2-1,TGTGCCAGCAGCGTCGAACTAGCGGGAGGGCCGGGGCAGTTCTTC,CASSVELAGGPGQFF
few,TRBD1,TRBV11-3,TRBJ2-7,TGTGCCAGCAGCTTAGTGGACAGGCCTTCCTACGAGCAGTACTTC,CASSLVDRPSYEQYF
many,TRBD2,TRBV28,TRBJ2-1,TGTGCCAGCCGCTCTAGCGGGCTCCACAATGAGCAGTTCTTC,CASRSSGLHNEQFF